This paragraph reports one T cell receptor (beta chain). The data stem from a study of control samples from healthy donors and cancer patients. Some clones are missing from TCRdb's copy, which holds only in-frame ones; the method was immunoSEQ multiplex PCR. The profile shows some 120,000 clones, approximately 91% of them singletons. The origin of this receptor is a woman under 30 in good health. Sequencing was done on a sample of blood.

The DNA of the CDR3 is TGTGCCAGCAGCTTGGCCTCGACCTACGAGCAGTACTTC. It encodes CASSLASTYEQYF. V gene TRBV5-5 combines with J gene TRBJ2-7, with no clear D. Germline V gene sequence: CDR1 SGHKS, CDR2 YYEKEE (reference sequence). V was trimmed by 0 bases and J by 2 bases, leaving 6 bases between them. This CDR3 is built from 13 residues. The whole variable domain, remainder taken from reference TRBV5-5 and TRBJ2-7, is DAGVTQSPTHLIKTRGQQVTLRCSPISGHKSVSWYQQVLGQGPQFIFQYYEKEERGRGNFPDRFSARQFPNYSSELNVNALLLGDSALYLCASSLASTYEQYFGPGTRLTVT.